The clone carrying this T cell receptor beta chain was counted between two and nine times. The target antigen is unknown. V shed 0 bases and J shed 5 bases, with 13 bases lying between them. The CDR3 has 15 amino acids. The V gene's germline CDR1 is LGHNA and CDR2 YSLEER. This entry is derived from a study of early T cells in non-severe SARS-CoV-2 infection. Study-level information: The chains were unpaired, and the sequenced material was bulk RNA from unsorted whole blood.

Study-wide results and caveats: CD4 and private specificities were missed by VDJdb matching, which favored anti-spike CD8 responses.

Each cDNA molecule carried a unique molecular identifier. From the 5' RACE reads, TCRdb called clonotypes with MiXCR, one entry per CDR3 protein. The table shows approximately 65,000 distinct CDR3 sequences, with around 12% occurring only once. This receptor was obtained from an adult who was a healthcare worker with PCR-confirmed SARS-CoV-2 infection or an uninfected control (not recorded which). Sequencing was done on a sample of whole blood. The rearrangement links TRBV4-3 to TRBJ2-5; D is possibly TRBD2 (5 bases). The CDR3 is CASSQDAGRRETQYF. CDR3 bases: TGCGCCAGCAGCCAAGATGCGGGTAGGAGGGAGACCCAGTACTTC.